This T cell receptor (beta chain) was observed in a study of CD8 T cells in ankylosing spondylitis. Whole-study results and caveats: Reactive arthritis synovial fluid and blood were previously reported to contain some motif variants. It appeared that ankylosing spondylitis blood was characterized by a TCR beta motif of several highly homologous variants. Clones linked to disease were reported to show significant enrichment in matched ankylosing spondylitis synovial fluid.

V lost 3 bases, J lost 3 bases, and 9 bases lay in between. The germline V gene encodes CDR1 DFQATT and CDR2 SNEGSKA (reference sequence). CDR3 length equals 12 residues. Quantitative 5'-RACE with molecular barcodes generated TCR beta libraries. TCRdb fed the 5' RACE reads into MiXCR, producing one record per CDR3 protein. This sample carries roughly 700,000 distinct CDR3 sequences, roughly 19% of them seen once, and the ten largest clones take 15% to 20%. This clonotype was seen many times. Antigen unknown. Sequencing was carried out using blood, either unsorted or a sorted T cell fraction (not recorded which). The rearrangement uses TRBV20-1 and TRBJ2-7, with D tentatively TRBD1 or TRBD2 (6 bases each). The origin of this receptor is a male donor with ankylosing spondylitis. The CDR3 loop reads CSASKGGYEQYF. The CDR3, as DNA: TGCAGTGCTAGTAAGGGGGGCTACGAGCAGTACTTC.